These 32 T cell receptor beta chains share one sample of origin, sequenced in a study of graft-versus-host responses after intestinal transplantation. The antigens of these receptors remain unknown. TCRdb's copy holds only in-frame clones and misses some; the assay was immunoSEQ multiplex PCR. The sample shows about 59,000 clones, around 93% of them seen only once. The source was unstimulated CD4+ T cells sorted from spleen or lymph node cells, collected before transplant. Receptor source: a human donor who was the organ donor for an intestinal transplant.

This chain links TRBV4-1 with TRBJ2-4, with 7 positions matching TRBD1. CDR3 size: 15 residues. V gave up 3 bases and J gave up 0 bases; unmatched junction bases: 2. The V gene's germline CDR1 is MGHRA and CDR2 YSYEKL. The CDR3 DNA is TGCGCCAGCAGCCAGAGGGGGCTAGCCAAAAACATTCAGTACTTC. Its protein is CASSQRGLAKNIQYF.

The chain has TRBV7-3 and TRBJ1-1, with D unresolved. The length of the CDR3 is 14 residues. The V gene lost 3 bases and the J gene lost 2 bases, with 10 bases spanning the gap. Per germline, CDR1 SGHTA and CDR2 FQGTGA. CDR3 amino acids: CASSLRPGNTEAFF. As DNA, the CDR3 is TGTGCCAGCAGCTTGCGGCCGGGAAACACTGAAGCTTTCTTT.

The chain employs TRBV9 and TRBJ2-2; D is possibly TRBD2 (6 bases). Trimming removed 5 bases at V and 2 bases at J, with 16 bases between. The length of the CDR3 is 16 residues. CDR1 SGDLS and CDR2 YYNGEE come from the germline V gene. CDR3 coding DNA: TGTGCCAGCAGTGTTGGACTACCCTTAAACACCGGGGAGCTGTTTTTT. This gives the protein CASSVGLPLNTGELFF.

The V call is TRBV29-1, the J call TRBJ2-7; D remains unclear. Deletions cut 7 bases from V and 5 bases from J, with 15 bases between. Germline CDR1 reads SQVTM; CDR2 reads ANQGSEA. This CDR3 spans 12 amino acids. CDR3 nucleotide sequence: TGCAGCGCCCAAAGACTCCCCAACGAGCAGTACTTC. This gives the protein CSAQRLPNEQYF.

This clone showed up just once. The V gene is TRBV18, the J gene TRBJ2-3, with D uncertain. Trimming pared 5 bases from V and 4 bases from J, leaving 13 bases between. Germline-derived CDR1 and CDR2 are KGHSH and LQKENI. The CDR3 spans 14 residues. As DNA, the CDR3 is TGTGCCAGCTCAGCACTTGGAGTGGCAGATACGCAGTATTTT. As protein: CASSALGVADTQYF.

This rearrangement joins TRBV4-1 to TRBJ1-5; 7 bases map to TRBD1. The CDR3 has 15 residues. Germline V CDR1 and CDR2: MGHRA, YSYEKL. V lost 6 bases and J lost 2; bases outside the gene matches: 7. CDR3 coding DNA: TGCGCCAGCAGTCGACAGGGAGGGGGCAATCAGCCCCAGCATTTT. Translation: CASSRQGGGNQPQHF.

The chain has TRBV4-3 and TRBJ2-5; 10 bases align to TRBD2. This CDR3 contains 18 residues. The germline gives CDR1 LGHNA, CDR2 YSLEER. With 0 bases clipped from V and 5 bases from J, the junction kept 12 bases outside the gene matches. This CDR3 reads CASSQESTGTSAAETQYF. The CDR3 region has the DNA TGCGCCAGCAGCCAAGAGAGTACCGGGACTAGCGCGGCGGAGACCCAGTACTTC.

The V and J genes are TRBV18 and TRBJ1-4, with a tentative D call TRBD1 (5 bases). Germline V gene lookup returns CDR1 KGHSH and CDR2 LQKENI. This CDR3 region has 15 residues. V lost 5 bases and J lost 0, with 10 bases in between. As DNA, the CDR3 is TGTGCCAGCTCAGAGGGGAGGTCAACTAATGAAAAACTGTTTTTT. This encodes CASSEGRSTNEKLFF.

The chain has TRBV2 and TRBJ2-5, with TRBD1 matching over 8 bases. The J segment lost 5 bases and the V segment lost 5 bases, leaving 10 bases of the junction unmatched. The CDR3 extends over 15 amino acids. CDR1 is SNHLY and CDR2 is FYNNEI in the germline V gene. The CDR3 is CASSKGTGKGETQYF. For the CDR3, the DNA is TGTGCCAGCAGTAAGGGGACAGGAAAGGGGGAGACCCAGTACTTC. The full variable domain, in which reference TRBV2 and TRBJ2-5 provide the parts outside the CDR3, is EPEVTQTPSHQVTQMGQEVILRCVPISNHLYFYWYRQILGQKVEFLVSFYNNEISEKSEIFDDQFSVERPDGSNFTLKIRSTKLEDSAMYFCASSKGTGKGETQYFGPGTRLLVL.

This chain joins TRBV9 and TRBJ2-5, with no clear D. TRBJ2-7 matches the DNA end more closely, so the J call is doubtful. The CDR3 is made up of 14 amino acids. CDR1 SGDLS and CDR2 YYNGEE come from the germline V gene. The CDR3 nucleotides are TGTGCCAGCAGCGTCTCGACATACTCCTACGAGCAGTACTTC. Protein product: CASSVSTYSYEQYF.

The gene calls are TRBV9 and TRBJ2-7; D could derive from TRBD1 or TRBD2 (6 bases each). The ends were cut back, 3 bases at V and 7 bases at J, with 17 bases in the middle. Germline CDR1 SGDLS, CDR2 YYNGEE. The CDR3 length is 14 residues. CDR3 DNA: TGTGCCAGCAGCGCCGGGGGCCTGGCTGTAGAGCAGTACTTC. This codes for CASSAGGLAVEQYF.

The rearrangement links TRBV4-2 to TRBJ2-6, with 7 bases that match TRBD2. Germline V gene lookup returns CDR1 LGHNA and CDR2 YNFKEQ. V dropped 4 bases and J dropped 0; count of bases not matched to a gene: 3. The CDR3 contains 16 residues. CDR3 DNA sequence: TGTGCCAGCAGCCCAGCGGGACGCTCTGGGGCCAACGTCCTGACTTTC. Translating gives CASSPAGRSGANVLTF.

This chain connects TRBV7-6 to TRBJ1-2; D gene unclear. Trimming took off 1 base at V and 0 bases at J, with 6 bases between the two ends. Germline-derived CDR1 and CDR2 are SGHVS and FNYEAQ. This CDR3 is built from 14 residues. CDR3 amino acids: CASSLGITNYGYTF. CDR3 nucleotides: TGTGCCAGCAGCTTAGGTATAACTAACTATGGCTACACCTTC.

The chain employs TRBV6-4 and TRBJ2-3; D uncertain. Trimming took off 6 bases at V and 0 bases at J, with 4 bases between the two ends. The CDR3 runs to 12 residues. The germline V gene encodes CDR1 MRHNA and CDR2 SNTAGT. The CDR3 region has the DNA TGTGCCAGCAGGACTAGCACAGATACGCAGTATTTT. Protein: CASRTSTDTQYF.

In nucleotides, the CDR3 is TGCAGCGCTTTGGGGGGTGGCTACACCTTC. Amino acid sequence: CSALGGGYTF. The chain couples TRBV29-1 to TRBJ1-2, with D perhaps matching TRBD1 (5 bases). V shed 7 bases and J shed 7 bases, with 10 bases lying between them. Germline V gene data show CDR1 as SQVTM and CDR2 as ANQGSEA. There are 10 residues in the CDR3.

This clone was found once. V gene TRBV27 combines with J gene TRBJ1-6; TRBD1 might be the D (5 bases). V lost 5 bases to trimming and J lost 6 bases, with 11 bases between them. This CDR3 contains 14 residues. CDR1 is MNHEY, CDR2 SMNVEV, per germline (reference sequence). CDR3 region: CASSIRQLNSPLHF. In nucleotides, the CDR3 is TGTGCCAGCAGTATCCGACAGCTTAATTCACCCCTCCACTTT.

The V gene is TRBV30, the J gene TRBJ2-5; TRBD1 is a possible D gene (5 bases). Trimming stripped 2 bases from V and 4 bases from J, with 8 bases between. Germline CDR1 is GTSNPN and CDR2 is SVGIG (reference sequence). This CDR3 spans 12 amino acids. The CDR3 here is CAWSKGRETQYF. In nucleotides, the CDR3 is TGTGCCTGGAGTAAGGGGCGAGAGACCCAGTACTTC.

The V and J genes are TRBV6-1 and TRBJ1-4; TRBD1 matches 8 bases. CDR3 size: 18 residues. Trimming at V came to 4 bases and at J to 7 bases, leaving 17 bases not matched to a gene. Germline V CDR1 and CDR2: MNHNS, SASEGT. CDR3 loop: CASSATKSTGVGSEKLFF. The CDR3 region has the DNA TGTGCCAGCAGTGCCACAAAGTCGACAGGGGTCGGAAGTGAAAAACTGTTTTTT.

A note on this clone: Sequence at one end of the junction differs from germline and may be a read error. This rearrangement joins TRBV19 to TRBJ1-5; possible D gene TRBD1, 6 bases. Looked up from germline, CDR1 is LNHDA and CDR2 is SQIVND (reference sequence). There are 17 residues in the CDR3. In DNA form, the CDR3 reads TGTGCCAGTACTCTTCGACCGGGACGGGGGGCGAATCGGCCCCAGCATTTT. Its protein is CASTLRPGRGANRPQHF.

The rearrangement uses TRBV4-1 and TRBJ2-7; 10 positions agree with TRBD1. The germline CDR1 and CDR2 sequences are MGHRA and YSYEKL. CDR3 size: 16 residues. V trimming: 4 bases; J trimming: 5 bases; junction bases outside the gene matches: 11. For the CDR3, the DNA is TGCGCCAGCAGCCGTACTCCGGGACAGGGGCCCAACGAGCAGTACTTC. Translated: CASSRTPGQGPNEQYF.

The chain links TRBV23-1 to TRBJ1-1; tentative D call: TRBD1 (5 bases). TRBV23-1 is designated an ORF whose function remains uncertain. V was clipped by 7 bases and J by 1 base, with 13 bases between them. CDR3 length equals 14 residues. CDR3 DNA: TGCGCCAGCACAGGGTCGAAACAGAACACTGAAGCTTTCTTT. It yields the protein CASTGSKQNTEAFF.

The chain combines TRBV5-4 with TRBJ1-1, with a weak D call TRBD1 (5 bases). Trimming removed 2 bases at V and 4 bases at J, with 12 bases between. CDR1 SGHNT and CDR2 YYREEE come from the germline V gene (reference sequence). This CDR3 has 14 residues. The CDR3 region has the DNA TGTGCCAGCAGCTTTTATGCAGGGCTCACTGAAGCTTTCTTT. It translates to CASSFYAGLTEAFF.

This clone was found once. The CDR3 region is CASSVAVGTSGETQYF. The CDR3 DNA follows: TGTGCCAGCAGCGTAGCGGTGGGCACCTCGGGAGAGACCCAGTACTTC. The chain combines TRBV9 with TRBJ2-5, with no clear D. The germline V gene has CDR1 SGDLS and CDR2 YYNGEE. This CDR3 comprises 16 residues. With 0 bases removed from V and 4 bases from J, the gap between germline ends came to 16 bases.

The rearrangement uses TRBV15 and TRBJ2-7; tentatively, D is TRBD2 (5 bases). Trimming removed 0 bases at V and 3 bases at J, with 15 bases between. The CDR3 runs to 16 residues. CDR1 is LNHNV and CDR2 is YYDKDF in the germline V gene (reference sequence). The CDR3 nucleotides are TGTGCCACCAGCAGAGACACGGAGCGGCCGCTCTACGAGCAGTACTTC. This gives the protein CATSRDTERPLYEQYF.

This clone was seen a handful of times. The chain has TRBV6-1 and TRBJ1-1, with D unresolved. The germline V gene has CDR1 MNHNS and CDR2 SASEGT. V was shortened by 7 bases and J by 0 bases, with 15 bases between the two germline ends. This CDR3 spans 15 amino acids. CDR3 sequence reads: CASTIKTNMNTEAFF. The CDR3 nucleotides read TGTGCCAGCACAATAAAGACAAATATGAACACTGAAGCTTTCTTT.

The chain couples TRBV5-1 to TRBJ2-5, with TRBD2 matching over 13 bases. The germline V gene encodes CDR1 SGHRS and CDR2 YFSETQ. The CDR3 consists of 15 residues. J lost 6 bases, V lost 6 bases, and 8 bases had no gene match. CDR3 DNA sequence: TGCGCCAGCACCCCCCCGGGACTAGCGGGGAAGACCCAGTACTTC. Amino acid sequence: CASTPPGLAGKTQYF.

Regarding this clone: At the DNA level, this CDR3 is encoded by other sequences in the same sample as well. The chain is built from TRBV9 and TRBJ2-1; 9 bases match TRBD1. CDR3 size: 16 residues. Trimming took 4 bases from V and 3 from J; bases not matched to a gene: 8. Germline CDR1 is SGDLS and CDR2 is YYNGEE. Here the CDR3 reads CASSTNRGLVYNEQFF. In DNA form, the CDR3 reads TGTGCCAGCAGCACCAACAGGGGGCTGGTCTACAATGAGCAGTTCTTC.

The CDR3 region is CASSDTDTQYF. Here the CDR3 DNA reads TGTGCCAGCAGCGATACAGATACGCAGTATTTT. The chain joins TRBV9 to TRBJ2-3; D uncertain. V was trimmed by 3 bases and J by 3 bases, leaving 2 bases between them. The CDR3 sequence is 11 residues long. The germline V gene encodes CDR1 SGDLS and CDR2 YYNGEE.

The CDR3 region is CASSQDWGQGRWDYEKLFF. The CDR3 DNA follows: TGTGCCAGCAGCCAAGATTGGGGACAGGGGAGATGGGACTATGAAAAACTGTTTTTT. The chain is built from TRBV4-2 and TRBJ1-4; 10 bases match TRBD1. Losses at the gene ends were 0 bases for V and 6 bases for J; bases not matched to a gene: 13. This CDR3 has 19 residues. Looked up from germline, CDR1 is LGHNA and CDR2 is YNFKEQ.

The chain is built from TRBV5-7 and TRBJ1-2; perhaps TRBD1 as D (5 bases). Being an ORF, TRBV5-7 has a function that is uncertain. Trimming took 1 base from V and 3 from J, leaving 13 bases between them. This CDR3 has 15 amino acids. CDR3 amino acids: CASSLRRRGHYGYTF. The CDR3 coding sequence is TGTGCCAGCAGCTTGAGAAGGAGGGGACACTATGGCTACACCTTC.

Details on this clone: The same CDR3 also results from other DNA sequences found in this sample. V gene TRBV11-2 combines with J gene TRBJ2-5, with D perhaps matching TRBD1 or TRBD2 (6 bases each). Trimming removed 3 bases from V and 5 bases from J, with 16 bases in between. This CDR3 comprises 15 residues. Per the germline V gene, CDR1 is SGHAT and CDR2 is FQNNGV. CDR3 nucleotides: TGTGCCAGCAGCTTGGATCGGGGGCTAATGGAGACCCAGTACTTC. Amino acids: CASSLDRGLMETQYF.

This chain uses TRBV7-2 with TRBJ1-4, with 7 bases identical to TRBD1. V gave up 6 bases and J gave up 6 bases; unmatched junction bases: 10. The CDR3 runs to 15 residues. Per the germline V gene, CDR1 is SGHTA and CDR2 is FQGNSA. CDR3 coding DNA: TGTGCCAGCAGGCAGACAGGGTATGGTTATGAAAAACTGTTTTTT. Protein product: CASRQTGYGYEKLFF.